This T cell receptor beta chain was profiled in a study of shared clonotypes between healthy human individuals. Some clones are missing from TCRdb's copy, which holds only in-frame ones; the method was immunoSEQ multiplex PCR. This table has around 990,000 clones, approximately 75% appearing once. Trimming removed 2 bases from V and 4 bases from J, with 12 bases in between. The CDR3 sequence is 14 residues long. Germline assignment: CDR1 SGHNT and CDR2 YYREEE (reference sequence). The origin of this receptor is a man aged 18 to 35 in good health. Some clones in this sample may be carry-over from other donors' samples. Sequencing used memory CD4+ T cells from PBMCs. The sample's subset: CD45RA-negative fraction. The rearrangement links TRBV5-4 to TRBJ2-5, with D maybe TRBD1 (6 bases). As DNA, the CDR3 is TGTGCCAGCAGCTTTAGCAGGGGACGAGAGACCCAGTACTTC. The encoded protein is CASSFSRGRETQYF.